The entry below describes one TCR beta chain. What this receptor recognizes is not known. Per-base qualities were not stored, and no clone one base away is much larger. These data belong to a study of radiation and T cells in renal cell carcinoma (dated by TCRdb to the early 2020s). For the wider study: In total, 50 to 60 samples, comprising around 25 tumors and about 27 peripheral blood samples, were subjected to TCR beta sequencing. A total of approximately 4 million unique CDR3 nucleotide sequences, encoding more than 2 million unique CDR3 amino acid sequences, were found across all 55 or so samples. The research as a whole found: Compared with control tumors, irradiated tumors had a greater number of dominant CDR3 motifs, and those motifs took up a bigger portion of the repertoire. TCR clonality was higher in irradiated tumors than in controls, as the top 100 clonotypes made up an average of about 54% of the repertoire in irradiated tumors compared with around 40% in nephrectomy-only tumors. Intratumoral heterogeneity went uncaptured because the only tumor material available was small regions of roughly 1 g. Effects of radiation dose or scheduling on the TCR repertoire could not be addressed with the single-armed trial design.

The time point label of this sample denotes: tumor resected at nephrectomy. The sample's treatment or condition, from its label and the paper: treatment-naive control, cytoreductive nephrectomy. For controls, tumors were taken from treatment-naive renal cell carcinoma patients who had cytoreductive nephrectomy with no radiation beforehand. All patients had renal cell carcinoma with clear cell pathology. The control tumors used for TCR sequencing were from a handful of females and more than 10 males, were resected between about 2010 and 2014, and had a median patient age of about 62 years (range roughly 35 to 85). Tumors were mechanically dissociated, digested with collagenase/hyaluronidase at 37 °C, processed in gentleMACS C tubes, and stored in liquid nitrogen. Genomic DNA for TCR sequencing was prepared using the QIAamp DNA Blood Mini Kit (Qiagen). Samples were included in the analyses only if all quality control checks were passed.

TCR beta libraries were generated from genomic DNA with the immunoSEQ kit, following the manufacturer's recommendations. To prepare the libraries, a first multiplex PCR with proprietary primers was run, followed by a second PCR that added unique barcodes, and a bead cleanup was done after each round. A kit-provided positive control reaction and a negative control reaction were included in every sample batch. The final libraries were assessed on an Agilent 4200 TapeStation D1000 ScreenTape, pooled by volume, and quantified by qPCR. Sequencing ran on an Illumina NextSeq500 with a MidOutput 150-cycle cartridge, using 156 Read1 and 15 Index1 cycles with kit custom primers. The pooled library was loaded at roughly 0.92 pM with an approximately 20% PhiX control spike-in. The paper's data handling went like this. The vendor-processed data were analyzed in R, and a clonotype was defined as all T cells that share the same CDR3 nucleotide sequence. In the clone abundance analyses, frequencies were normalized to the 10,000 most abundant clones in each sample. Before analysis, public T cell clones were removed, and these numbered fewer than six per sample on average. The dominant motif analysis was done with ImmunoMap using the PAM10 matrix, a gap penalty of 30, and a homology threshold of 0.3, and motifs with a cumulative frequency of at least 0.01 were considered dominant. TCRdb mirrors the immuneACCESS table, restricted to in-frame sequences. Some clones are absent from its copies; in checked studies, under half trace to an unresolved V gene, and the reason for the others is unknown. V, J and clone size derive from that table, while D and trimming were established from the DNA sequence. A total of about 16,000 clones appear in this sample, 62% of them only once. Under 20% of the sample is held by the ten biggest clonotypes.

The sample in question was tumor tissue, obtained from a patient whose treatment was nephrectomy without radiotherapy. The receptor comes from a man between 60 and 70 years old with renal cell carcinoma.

The nucleotide sequence reads TGTGCCACCAGCCGAGGGTCCGGGACTAGCGGGAGGGGGAACACCGGGGAGCTGTTTTTT. It is translated as CATSRGSGTSGRGNTGELFF. The chain couples TRBV15 to TRBJ2-2; the junction holds 16 bases that match TRBD2. CDR1 and CDR2 (LNHNV, YYDKDF) derive from the germline V gene (reference sequence). The CDR3, cysteine through phenylalanine, is 20 amino acids long. The DNA shown is the 60-base CDR3, in frame from base 1. Trimming accounts for 5 bases at V and 1 base at J, while the number of junction bases matched to no gene is 10.